This is a list of T cell receptor beta chains from one sample in a study of T cell changes during pregnancy in multiple sclerosis. Data came from immunoSEQ multiplex PCR; TCRdb stores just in-frame clones and leaves some out. The table shows 35,000 to 45,000 clones, with 93% occurring only once. The sequences come from CD8+ T cells from peripheral blood mononuclear cells, collected in the third trimester of pregnancy. These receptors all come from a female donor with multiple sclerosis, enrolled in a pregnancy study. The CDR3 runs from the conserved cysteine through the conserved F or W. The D gene is left open where the match is weak. Size tells how often a clone was seen (once, few, many) or the class of an expanded clone, and some rows leave it out.

once | NA | TRBJ2-2 | TRBV5-4 | TGTGCCAGCAGCCCCGAGGGGGCGGGAGAGCTGTTTTTT | CASSPEGAGELFF
NA | TRBD2 | TRBJ2-7 | TRBV13 | TGTGCCAGCAGCTTAGGGGCGGGGGGACCCTACGAGCAGTACTTC | CASSLGAGGPYEQYF
NA | TRBD2 | TRBJ2-7 | TRBV19 | TGTGCCAGTAGTAACCTAGCGGGGGCCGCGGGGGCGGAGCAGTACTTC | CASSNLAGAAGAEQYF
NA | NA | TRBJ2-1 | TRBV28 | TGTGCCAGCCAAGGGGATGAGCAGTTCTTC | CASQGDEQFF
NA | TRBD1 | TRBJ2-7 | TRBV7-9 | TGTGCCAGCAGCGAATTAGAGGGCCAGGGGGCCTACGAGCAGTACTTC | CASSELEGQGAYEQYF
NA | TRBD1 | TRBJ1-2 | TRBV5-1 | TGCGCCAGCAGCTACGGTCCCGGGACAGGGAACTATGGCTACACCTTC | CASSYGPGTGNYGYTF
NA | TRBD1 | TRBJ1-1 | TRBV5-1 | TGCGCCAGCAGCAGGGGACAGGTTGAGTGGATGAACACTGAAGCTTTCTTT | CASSRGQVEWMNTEAFF
NA | NA | TRBJ2-7 | TRBV11-2 | TGTGCCAGCAGCTTGGGACAATCCTACGAGCAGTACTTC | CASSLGQSYEQYF
NA | NA | TRBJ2-5 | TRBV15 | TGTGCCACCAGCAGTCCACAGGGTCAAGAGACCCAGTACTTC | CATSSPQGQETQYF
NA | TRBD2 | TRBJ2-5 | TRBV5-6 | TGTGCCAGCAGCTTGGAGGCTAGCGGGGGGACTTCTCAAGAGACCCAGTACTTC | CASSLEASGGTSQETQYF
NA | TRBD2 | TRBJ2-7 | TRBV4-1 | TGCGCCAGCAGCCAGCGTGCCAGCGGGGGATTCTACGAGCAGTACTTC | CASSQRASGGFYEQYF
NA | TRBD1 | TRBJ1-4 | TRBV2 | TGTGCCAGCAGTGAACCGGACAGGGACGAAAAACTGTTTTTT | CASSEPDRDEKLFF
NA | NA | TRBJ1-1 | TRBV19 | TGTGCCAGTAGTATCCCAGGGAACACTGAAGCTTTCTTT | CASSIPGNTEAFF
NA | NA | TRBJ1-3 | TRBV29-1 | TGCAGCGTTGAAGACAGGGGCAAGGGAAACACCATATATTTT | CSVEDRGKGNTIYF
NA | NA | TRBJ2-1 | TRBV13 | TGTGCCAGCAGCTTAGGTCAGGTCGATGAGCAGTTCTTC | CASSLGQVDEQFF
NA | TRBD1 | TRBJ2-7 | TRBV5-6 | TGTGCCAGCACCAACGGACAGGGTGCCAACGAGCAGTACTTC | CASTNGQGANEQYF
NA | TRBD1 | TRBJ1-4 | TRBV15 | TGTGCCACCCGGCCCGACAGGGGACAGGAAAAACTGTTTTTT | CATRPDRGQEKLFF
NA | NA | TRBJ1-5 | TRBV7-6 | TGTGCCAGCAGCTTACTACAGTATAGCAATCAGCCCCAGCATTTT | CASSLLQYSNQPQHF
NA | TRBD1 | TRBJ1-2 | TRBV9 | TGTGCCAGCAGCCCCACGGACAGGGGTGTGAATGGCTACACCTTC | CASSPTDRGVNGYTF
NA | NA | TRBJ1-2 | TRBV7-9 | TGTGCCAGCAGCAACCTGACAAGAACTAACTATGGCTACACCTTC | CASSNLTRTNYGYTF
NA | NA | TRBJ2-2 | TRBV11-3 | TGTGCCAGCAGCTTGGCCCGTGGGCCCGAGTCCGGGGAGCTGTTTTTT | CASSLARGPESGELFF
NA | NA | TRBJ2-3 | TRBV5-4 | TGTGCCAGCAGCTTGAACGGCGGGAGCACAGATACGCAGTATTTT | CASSLNGGSTDTQYF
NA | TRBD1 | TRBJ2-1 | TRBV9 | TGTGCCAGCAGCGCCAGAGAGGGGGCAGATGAGCAGTTCTTC | CASSAREGADEQFF
NA | TRBD1 | TRBJ1-6 | TRBV6-4 | TGTGCCAGCAGTGACGAGGGACAGGGGAATTCACCCCTCCACTTT | CASSDEGQGNSPLHF
once | TRBD1 | TRBJ2-7 | TRBV13 | TGTGCCAGCAGCTCAACGACAGGGGTAATAAACGAGCAGTACTTC | CASSSTTGVINEQYF
NA | TRBD2 | TRBJ2-5 | TRBV6-5 | TGTGCCAGCAGTTATAGGGCGCCGGGGGGGCAAGAGACCCAGTACTTC | CASSYRAPGGQETQYF
NA | NA | TRBJ2-2 | TRBV6-4 | TGTGCCAGCAGTGACTCAGCGACTTCTCGGACCGGGGAGCTGTTTTTT | CASSDSATSRTGELFF
few | NA | TRBJ1-6 | TRBV5-4 | TGTGCCAGCAGCATATGGGAGGAGGCTAATTCACCCCTCCACTTT | CASSIWEEANSPLHF
NA | TRBD2 | TRBJ2-3 | TRBV9 | TGTGCCAGCAGCGTAGGGGCGGGGGGGCTAGATACGCAGTATTTT | CASSVGAGGLDTQYF
NA | TRBD1 | TRBJ1-4 | TRBV7-9 | TGTGCCAGCAGCCAAGACAGGGCGACCGAAAAACTGTTTTTT | CASSQDRATEKLFF
NA | NA | TRBJ1-5 | TRBV4-1 | TGCGCCAGCAGCCAATACAGGGTAAATCAGCCCCAGCATTTT | CASSQYRVNQPQHF
NA | TRBD1 | TRBJ2-3 | TRBV10-1 | TGCGCCAGCAGTGAAGGGGGACAGGGTGGGAGCACCACAGATACGCAGTATTTT | CASSEGGQGGSTTDTQYF
NA | TRBD1 | TRBJ2-7 | TRBV27 | TGTGCCAGCAGTTTGGACAGGGCCTACGAGCAGTACTTC | CASSLDRAYEQYF
NA | TRBD2 | TRBJ2-3 | TRBV5-4 | TGTGCCAGCAGCTCCGGACTAGCGGGAAACACAGATACGCAGTATTTT | CASSSGLAGNTDTQYF
NA | NA | TRBJ1-2 | TRBV27 | TGTGCCAGCAGTTTGGGGTCAGCGGATGGCTACACCTTC | CASSLGSADGYTF
once | NA | TRBJ2-7 | TRBV13 | TGTGCCAGCAGCTTAGGTCTAGCTGGGTACGAGCAGTACTTC | CASSLGLAGYEQYF
NA | NA | TRBJ1-2 | TRBV29-1 | TGCAGCGTAACAACAGGGAGGGGTGGCTACACCTTC | CSVTTGRGGYTF
few | NA | TRBJ1-4 | TRBV14 | TGTGCCAGCAGCCAAGAGGGCAGAGTGTTTTTT | CASSQEGRVFF
NA | NA | TRBJ2-1 | TRBV13 | TGTGCCAGCAGCTCCGACAGCAATGAGCAGTTCTTC | CASSSDSNEQFF
NA | NA | TRBJ1-1 | TRBV14 | TGTGCCAGCAGCCAGAATCAGGGTTTTACGTTGAACACTGAAGCTTTCTTT | CASSQNQGFTLNTEAFF
NA | TRBD2 | TRBJ2-3 | TRBV6-6 | TGTGCCAGCAACCTAGCGGGGGTAATCACAGATACGCAGTATTTT | CASNLAGVITDTQYF
medium-sized | TRBD1 | TRBJ1-1 | TRBV11-3 | TGTGCCAGCAGCCACCGGGACAGACAGAATGAAGCTTTCTTT | CASSHRDRQNEAFF
NA | NA | TRBJ1-5 | TRBV2 | TGTGCCAGCAAACCAGGGAGGGGTCAGCCCCAGCATTTT | CASKPGRGQPQHF
medium-sized | TRBD1 | TRBJ1-6 | TRBV27 | TGTGCCAGCAGTTTGGGACAGGGGAATTCACCCCTCCACTTT | CASSLGQGNSPLHF
NA | NA | TRBJ2-2 | TRBV4-1 | TGCGCCAGCAGCCAAGCTAGCCCCGGGGAGCTGTTTTTT | CASSQASPGELFF
NA | TRBD1 | TRBJ2-5 | TRBV5-6 | TGTGCCAGCAGGGATGGGACAGAAGAGACCCAGTACTTC | CASRDGTEETQYF
NA | TRBD1 | TRBJ1-2 | TRBV9 | TGTGCCAGCAGCCCATTGCTTGGGACAGCACAAACTAACTATGGCTACACCTTC | CASSPLLGTAQTNYGYTF
NA | TRBD2 | TRBJ2-2 | TRBV30 | TGTGCCCGGGGGGGGGCCGGGGAGCTGTTTTTT | CARGGAGELFF
few | NA | TRBJ1-4 | TRBV4-2 | TGTGCCAGCAGCCCACAGGACGTCACAACTAATGAAAAACTGTTTTTT | CASSPQDVTTNEKLFF
NA | TRBD1 | TRBJ2-7 | TRBV9 | TGTGCCAGCAGTATCGGGACAGACCTCTACGAGCAGTACTTC | CASSIGTDLYEQYF
NA | NA | TRBJ2-7 | TRBV27 | TGTGCCACCGGGGGTACCGGGGGTCACCTACGAGAACAGTACTTC | CATGGTGGHLREQYF
NA | TRBD1 | TRBJ1-1 | TRBV5-1 | TGCGCCAGCAGCTCAACAGGGGGCACTGAAGCTTTCTTT | CASSSTGGTEAFF
NA | TRBD2 | TRBJ2-1 | TRBV19 | TGTGCCAGTAGTATACTAGCGGTACTTAACAATGAGCAGTTCTTC | CASSILAVLNNEQFF